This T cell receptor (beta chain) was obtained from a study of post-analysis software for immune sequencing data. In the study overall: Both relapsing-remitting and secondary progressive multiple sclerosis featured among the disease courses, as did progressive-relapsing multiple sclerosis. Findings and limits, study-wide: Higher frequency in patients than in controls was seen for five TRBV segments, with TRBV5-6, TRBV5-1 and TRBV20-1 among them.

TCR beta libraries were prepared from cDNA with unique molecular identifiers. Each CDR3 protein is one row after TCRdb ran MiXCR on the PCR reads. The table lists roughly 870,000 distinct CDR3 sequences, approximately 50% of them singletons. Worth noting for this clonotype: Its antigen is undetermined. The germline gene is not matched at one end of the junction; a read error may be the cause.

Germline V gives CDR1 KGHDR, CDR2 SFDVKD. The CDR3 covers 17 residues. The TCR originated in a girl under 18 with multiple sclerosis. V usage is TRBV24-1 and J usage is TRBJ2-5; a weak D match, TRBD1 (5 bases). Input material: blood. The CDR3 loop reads CATSDTYYRRWQEAQYF. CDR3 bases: TGTGCCACCAGTGACACCTACTACAGGCGGTGGCAAGAGGCCCAGTACTTC.